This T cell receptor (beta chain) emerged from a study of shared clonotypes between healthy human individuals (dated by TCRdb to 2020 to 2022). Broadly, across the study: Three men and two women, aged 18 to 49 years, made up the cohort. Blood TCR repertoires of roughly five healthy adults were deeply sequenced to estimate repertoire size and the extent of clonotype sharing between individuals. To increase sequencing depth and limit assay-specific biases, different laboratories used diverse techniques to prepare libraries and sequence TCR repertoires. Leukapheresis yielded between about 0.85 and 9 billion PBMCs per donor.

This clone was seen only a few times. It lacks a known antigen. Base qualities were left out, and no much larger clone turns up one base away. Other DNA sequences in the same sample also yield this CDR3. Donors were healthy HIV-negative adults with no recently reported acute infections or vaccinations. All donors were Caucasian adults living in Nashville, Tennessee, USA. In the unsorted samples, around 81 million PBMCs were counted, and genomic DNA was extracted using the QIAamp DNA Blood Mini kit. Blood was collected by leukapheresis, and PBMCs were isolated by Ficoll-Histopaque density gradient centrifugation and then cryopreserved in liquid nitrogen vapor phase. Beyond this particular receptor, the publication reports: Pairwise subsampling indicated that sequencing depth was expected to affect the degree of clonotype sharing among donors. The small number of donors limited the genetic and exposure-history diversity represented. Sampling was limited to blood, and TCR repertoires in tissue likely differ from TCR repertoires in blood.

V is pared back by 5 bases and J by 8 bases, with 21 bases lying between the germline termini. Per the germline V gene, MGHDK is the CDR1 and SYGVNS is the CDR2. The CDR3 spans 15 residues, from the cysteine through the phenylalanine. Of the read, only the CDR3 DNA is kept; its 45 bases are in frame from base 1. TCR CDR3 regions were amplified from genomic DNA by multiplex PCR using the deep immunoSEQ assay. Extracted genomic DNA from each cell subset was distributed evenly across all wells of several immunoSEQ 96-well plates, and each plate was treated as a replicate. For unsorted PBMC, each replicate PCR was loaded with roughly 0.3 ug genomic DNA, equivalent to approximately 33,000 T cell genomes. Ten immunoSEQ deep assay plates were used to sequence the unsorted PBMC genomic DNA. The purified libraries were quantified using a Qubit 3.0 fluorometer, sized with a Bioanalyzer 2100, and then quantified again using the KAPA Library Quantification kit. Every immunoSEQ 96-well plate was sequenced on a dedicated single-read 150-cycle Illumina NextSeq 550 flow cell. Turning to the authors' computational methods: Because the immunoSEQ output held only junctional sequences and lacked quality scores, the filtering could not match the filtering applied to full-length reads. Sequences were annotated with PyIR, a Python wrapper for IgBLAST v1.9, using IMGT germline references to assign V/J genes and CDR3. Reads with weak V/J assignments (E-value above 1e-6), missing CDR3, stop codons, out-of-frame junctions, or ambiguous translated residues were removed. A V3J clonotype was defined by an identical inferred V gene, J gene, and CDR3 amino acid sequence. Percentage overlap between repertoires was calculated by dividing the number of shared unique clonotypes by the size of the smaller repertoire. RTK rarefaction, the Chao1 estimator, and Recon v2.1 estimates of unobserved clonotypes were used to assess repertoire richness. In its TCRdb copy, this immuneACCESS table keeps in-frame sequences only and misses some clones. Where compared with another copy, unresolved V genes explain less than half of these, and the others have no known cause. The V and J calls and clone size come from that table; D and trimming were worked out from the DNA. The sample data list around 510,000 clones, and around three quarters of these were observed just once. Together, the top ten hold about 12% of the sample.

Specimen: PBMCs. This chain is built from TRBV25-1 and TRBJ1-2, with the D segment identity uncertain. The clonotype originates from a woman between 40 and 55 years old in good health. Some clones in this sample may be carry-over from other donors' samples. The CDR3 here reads CASSPIGERGRGYTF. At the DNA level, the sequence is TGTGCCAGCAGTCCCATTGGGGAACGGGGAAGAGGCTACACCTTC.